The sequence of this T cell receptor (beta chain) was determined in a study of regulatory T cells in long-lasting Graves disease. Arm-PCR with iRepertoire HTBI primers amplified the CDR3 regions for these TCR beta libraries. TCRdb fed the multiplex PCR reads into MiXCR, producing one record per CDR3 protein. The table records approximately 490,000 distinct CDR3 sequences, around 15% of them present only once. This clonotype was found many times. Its specificity is unknown. The CDR3 is 13 residues long. The germline V gene encodes CDR1 SQVTM and CDR2 ANQGSEA. The V end lost 4 bases, the J end lost 0 bases, and 10 bases lay between the germline ends. Noted time point: newly diagnosed GD, antithyroid drugs for less than 3 months. TCR sequences were obtained from RNA taken from PBMCs. Study-wide results and caveats: The study found lower TCR diversity in persistent Graves' patients than in newly diagnosed ones.

The sample was also linked to a second study, of T cells in Graves' hyperthyroidism and ophthalmopathy.

This specimen was peripheral blood mononuclear cells (PBMCs), taken at new diagnosis, from a patient treated with antithyroid drugs. This TCR was recovered from a middle-aged man with Graves disease. The chain has TRBV29-1 and TRBJ2-7; D is tentatively TRBD1 or TRBD2 (6 bases each). The CDR3 nucleotides read TGCAGCGTTGTGGGGGGCCGCTCCTACGAGCAGTACTTC. This sequence encodes CSVVGGRSYEQYF.